This T cell receptor (beta chain) comes out of a study of T cells in localized non-small cell lung cancer. The study, taken as a whole, reports: Longer overall survival associated with higher blood T cell density; shorter survival with higher adjacent-lung clonality. Uninvolved nearby lung showed the greatest T cell clonality, exceeding that found in tumor. Only one tumor region went through sequencing, so heterogeneity may still be there.

The data were produced by immunoSEQ multiplex PCR, yet TCRdb's version contains in-frame clones alone and is incomplete. The data show 18,000 or so clones, under 85% seen once. CDR1 and CDR2 from the germline V gene are MRHNA and SNTAGT. Germline trimming cut 5 bases from V and 5 bases from J; bases unmatched to any gene: 6. The CDR3 has 14 residues. In the case of this clone: The antigen is unknown.

The sample in question was peripheral blood, obtained before any cancer treatment. The sequence was obtained from a female donor older than 55 with stage I lung adenocarcinoma. The chain joins TRBV6-4 to TRBJ2-1; TRBD2 matches 7 bases. The CDR3 loop reads CASSRGESDNEQFF. CDR3 sequence (DNA): TGTGCCAGCAGTCGGGGGGAGAGCGACAATGAGCAGTTCTTC.